Following are 30 T cell receptor beta chains from one sample sequenced in a study of blood T cell repertoires in COVID-19. TCRdb's copy holds only in-frame clones and misses some; the assay was immunoSEQ multiplex PCR. The sample consists of fewer than 65,000 clones, roughly 88% of them appearing once. Sequencing used peripheral blood. Receptors were obtained from a man aged 25-40 years with COVID-19, enrolled during active disease.

The chain carries TRBV30 and TRBJ2-7, with 9 bases identical to TRBD1. The CDR3 has 14 amino acids. Germline loops: CDR1 GTSNPN, CDR2 SVGIG (reference sequence). The V and J ends lost 2 bases and 3 bases, in that order; junction bases with no gene match: 5. CDR3 sequence reads: CAWSPWTGVYEQYF. The CDR3 bases are TGTGCCTGGAGTCCATGGACAGGGGTCTACGAGCAGTACTTC.

This chain uses TRBV11-2 with TRBJ2-5; 10 positions agree with TRBD2. This CDR3 contains 14 residues. Germline V gene data show CDR1 as SGHAT and CDR2 as FQNNGV. Trimming removed 5 bases from V and 5 bases from J; junction bases left unmatched: 5. The CDR3 DNA reads as TGTGCCAGCAGCCTGACTAGCGGGTTTGAGACCCAGTACTTC. Protein sequence: CASSLTSGFETQYF. The variable domain in full, with the rest retrieved from reference TRBV11-2 and TRBJ2-5, is EAGVAQSPRYKIIEKRQSVAFWCNPISGHATLYWYQQILGQGPKLLIQFQNNGVVDDSQLPKDRFSAERLKGVDSTLKIQPAKLEDSAVYLCASSLTSGFETQYFGPGTRLLVL.

The V gene is TRBV2, the J gene TRBJ2-3; a weak D match, TRBD2 (6 bases). The CDR3 consists of 16 residues. Trimming took off 2 bases at V and 0 bases at J, with 12 bases between the two ends. Per germline, CDR1 SNHLY and CDR2 FYNNEI. The CDR3 coding sequence is TGTGCCAGCAGTGAAACGGGGGTTACTAGCACAGATACGCAGTATTTT. Its protein is CASSETGVTSTDTQYF.

The rearrangement uses TRBV28 and TRBJ1-1; D remains ambiguous. Deletions cut 3 bases from V and 0 bases from J, with 2 bases between. Germline assignment: CDR1 MDHEN and CDR2 SYDVKM. This CDR3 region has 12 residues. The CDR3 reads CASSFLNTEAFF. The CDR3 nucleotides read TGTGCCAGCAGTTTCTTGAACACTGAAGCTTTCTTT.

This chain connects TRBV28 to TRBJ2-1; TRBD2 is a possible D gene (5 bases). Looked up from germline, CDR1 is MDHEN and CDR2 is SYDVKM. The V end lost 5 bases, the J end lost 0 bases, and 14 bases lay between the germline ends. This CDR3 spans 16 amino acids. The CDR3 region has the DNA TGTGCCAGCAGTCCGCCGCGGGCCCGCTCCTACAATGAGCAGTTCTTC. Translating gives CASSPPRARSYNEQFF.

This chain joins TRBV5-1 and TRBJ1-2, with 7 bases lining up with TRBD1. V was pared by 2 bases and J by 1 base, with 2 bases of the junction left unmatched. CDR3 length equals 14 residues. The germline V gene has CDR1 SGHRS and CDR2 YFSETQ. For the CDR3, the DNA is TGCGCCAGCAGCTTAGGGACAGTTAACTATGGCTACACCTTC. Protein product: CASSLGTVNYGYTF.

The chain couples TRBV30 to TRBJ2-7, with D maybe TRBD1 (7 bases). The CDR3 totals 12 residues. Germline CDR1 reads GTSNPN; CDR2 reads SVGIG (reference sequence). Trimming cost V 3 bases and J 5 bases, with 11 bases left between them. Here the CDR3 reads CAWSQGEDEQYF. The CDR3 nucleotides read TGTGCCTGGAGCCAGGGGGAGGACGAGCAGTACTTC.

V is TRBV2 and J is TRBJ2-3, with 10 nucleotides matching TRBD2. Germline V lookup: CDR1 SNHLY, CDR2 FYNNEI. CDR3 length: 15 residues. J lost 4 bases, V lost 5 bases, and 6 bases had no gene match. For the CDR3, the DNA is TGTGCCAGCAGTCCCGCTAGCGGGAGATCAGATACGCAGTATTTT. Translation: CASSPASGRSDTQYF. The full variable domain, with the rest looked up from reference TRBV2 and TRBJ2-3, is EPEVTQTPSHQVTQMGQEVILRCVPISNHLYFYWYRQILGQKVEFLVSFYNNEISEKSEIFDDQFSVERPDGSNFTLKIRSTKLEDSAMYFCASSPASGRSDTQYFGPGTRLTVL.

The chain combines TRBV2 with TRBJ1-1, with 8 bases lining up with TRBD1. The germline CDR1 and CDR2 sequences are SNHLY and FYNNEI. The CDR3 totals 13 residues. V lost 10 bases to trimming and J lost 3 bases; unmatched junction nucleotides: 7. CDR3: CATSGGRDTEAFF. CDR3 DNA sequence: TGTGCCACCTCAGGGGGCCGAGACACTGAAGCTTTCTTT.

CDR3 protein: CAGGTEGYTF. The CDR3 DNA reads TGTGCGGGGGGGACGGAGGGCTACACCTTC. The chain links TRBV30 to TRBJ1-2; weak D call: TRBD1 (5 bases). Germline values: CDR1 GTSNPN, CDR2 SVGIG (reference sequence). This CDR3 region has 10 residues.

The chain uses TRBV5-4 and TRBJ1-3, with 10 bases fitting TRBD1. The CDR3 runs 16 residues. The junction had 5 bases not matched to a gene; V was cut back by 4 bases and J by 1 base. Germline CDR1 is SGHNT and CDR2 is YYREEE (reference sequence). The CDR3 loop reads CASSLDRGRSGNTIYF. In DNA, the CDR3 is TGTGCCAGCAGCCTCGACAGGGGGCGGTCTGGAAACACCATATATTTT.

The gene calls are TRBV6-5 and TRBJ1-2; D gene uncertain. This CDR3 contains 12 residues. V was cut by 0 bases and J by 10 bases, with 9 bases left in between. Germline CDR1 and CDR2: MNHEY and SVGAGI. CDR3 sequence reads: CASSYSAGDYTF. CDR3 DNA: TGTGCCAGCAGTTACTCGGCAGGTGACTACACCTTC.

The J gene is TRBJ1-4, the V gene TRBV19; D is ambiguous. The CDR3 extends over 12 amino acids. In germline, CDR1 is LNHDA, CDR2 SQIVND (reference sequence). The V end was cut by 5 bases, the J end by 4 bases, with 5 bases between. CDR3 sequence reads: CASSLFNEKLFF. For the CDR3, the DNA is TGTGCCAGTAGTCTTTTTAATGAAAAACTGTTTTTT.

This clone was counted a few times. CDR3 sequence reads: CASSYSHGTGGRLNTEAFF. The CDR3 DNA is TGTGCCAGCAGTTACTCGCATGGGACAGGGGGTCGGTTGAACACTGAAGCTTTCTTT. The chain joins TRBV6-2 or TRBV6-3 to TRBJ1-1; TRBD1 matches at 11 bases. CDR3 length: 19 residues. The V gene end was trimmed by 0 bases and the J gene end by 0 bases; junction bases not matched to a gene: 9. Per the germline V gene, CDR1 is MNHEY and CDR2 is SVGEGT.

As DNA, the CDR3 is TGTGCCAGCAGGGACGTCGCAGCGGGTCGATCAGATACGCAGTATTTT. Translated: CASRDVAAGRSDTQYF. V gene TRBV2 combines with J gene TRBJ2-3; tentative D call: TRBD2 (6 bases). Trimming shortened V by 6 bases and J by 4 bases, and 20 bases separated the two germline ends. The CDR3 has 16 residues. In germline, CDR1 is SNHLY, CDR2 FYNNEI. The full variable domain, with the rest looked up from reference TRBV2 and TRBJ2-3, is EPEVTQTPSHQVTQMGQEVILRCVPISNHLYFYWYRQILGQKVEFLVSFYNNEISEKSEIFDDQFSVERPDGSNFTLKIRSTKLEDSAMYFCASRDVAAGRSDTQYFGPGTRLTVL.

The chain uses TRBV19 and TRBJ1-5; D not certain. This CDR3 has 15 residues. Trimming cost V 0 bases and J 6 bases, with 12 bases left between them. Germline assignment: CDR1 LNHDA and CDR2 SQIVND (reference sequence). CDR3 nucleotides: TGTGCCAGTAGTATAGACCAATCGGGTCGTCAGCCCCAGCATTTT. Amino acids: CASSIDQSGRQPQHF.

The chain joins TRBV19 to TRBJ1-5; no definite D call. This CDR3 comprises 14 residues. V lost 3 bases and J lost 3, with 9 bases in between. Germline-derived CDR1 and CDR2 are LNHDA and SQIVND (reference sequence). The CDR3 spells CASSISEDNQPQHF. The CDR3 DNA is TGTGCCAGTAGTATCTCCGAGGACAATCAGCCCCAGCATTTT.

The rearrangement links TRBV28 to TRBJ1-6, with 9 bases lining up with TRBD1. CDR3 length: 17 amino acids. Trimming cost V 6 bases and J 0 bases; bases outside gene matches: 6. CDR1 is MDHEN, CDR2 SYDVKM, per germline. As DNA, the CDR3 is TGTGCCAGCAGGGACAGGGGCCCGAGCTCCTATAATTCACCCCTCCACTTT. This encodes CASRDRGPSSYNSPLHF.

V and J are TRBV11-2 and TRBJ2-7, with 8 bases matching TRBD2. V was clipped by 5 bases and J by 6 bases; unmatched bases: 12. The CDR3 is 15 amino acids. The germline gives CDR1 SGHAT, CDR2 FQNNGV. The CDR3 protein is CASSPGVAGSFEQYF. The CDR3 region has the DNA TGTGCCAGCAGCCCCGGGGTAGCGGGATCGTTCGAGCAGTACTTC.

This clone has only a few counts. Here the CDR3 reads CAISESRQKNSPLHF. CDR3 nucleotide sequence: TGTGCCATCAGTGAGTCGAGACAGAAGAATTCACCCCTCCACTTT. This chain connects TRBV10-3 to TRBJ1-6, with D possibly matching TRBD1 (5 bases). Germline V gene sequence: CDR1 ENHRY, CDR2 SYGVKD. CDR3 length equals 15 residues. V was trimmed by 0 bases and J by 7 bases, leaving 10 bases between them.

This clone has more than one count but fewer than ten. The rearrangement uses TRBV11-2 and TRBJ1-5; a weak D match, TRBD1 (5 bases). CDR1 SGHAT and CDR2 FQNNGV come from the germline V gene. The V gene lost 5 bases and the J gene lost 7 bases, with 18 bases spanning the gap. The CDR3 extends over 15 amino acids. This CDR3 reads CASSAGRGLGQPQHF. In DNA, the CDR3 is TGTGCCAGCAGCGCCGGCCGGGGGTTAGGGCAGCCCCAGCATTTT.

This chain links TRBV15 with TRBJ2-1; 13 positions agree with TRBD2. The CDR3 is made up of 16 amino acids. Germline assignment: CDR1 LNHNV and CDR2 YYDKDF (reference sequence). Unmatched junction bases numbered 3, after V lost 0 bases and J lost 7 bases. The CDR3 spells CATSRDRLAGGNEQFF. The DNA for the CDR3 is TGTGCCACCAGCAGAGACCGACTAGCGGGAGGAAATGAGCAGTTCTTC. The variable domain in full, completed from reference TRBV15 and TRBJ2-1, reads DAMVIQNPRYQVTQFGKPVTLSCSQTLNHNVMYWYQQKSSQAPKLLFHYYDKDFNNEADTPDNFQSRRPNTSFCFLDIRSPGLGDTAMYLCATSRDRLAGGNEQFFGPGTRLTVL.

This clone was observed a few times. This chain connects TRBV7-9 to TRBJ1-2, with D possibly TRBD1 on 6 matching bases. This CDR3 comprises 16 residues. V was shortened by 5 bases and J by 4 bases, with 20 bases between the two germline ends. Germline V gene sequence: CDR1 SEHNR, CDR2 FQNEAQ (reference sequence). CDR3 nucleotides: TGTGCCAGCAGCCCGCCCACAGGGCTAAAACTCTATGGCTACACCTTC. Its protein product is CASSPPTGLKLYGYTF.

This chain joins TRBV2 and TRBJ1-2, with D perhaps TRBD1 (5 bases). The CDR3 consists of 14 residues. Germline assignment: CDR1 SNHLY and CDR2 FYNNEI. Deletions cut 3 bases from V and 4 bases from J, with 12 bases between. The CDR3 is CASSDGLGGYGYTF. The CDR3 DNA is TGTGCCAGCAGTGATGGGTTGGGGGGCTATGGCTACACCTTC.

The rearrangement joins TRBV6-5 to TRBJ2-5; D unclear. This CDR3 contains 16 residues. Trimming took 2 bases from V and 1 from J, leaving 14 bases between them. Germline CDR1 is MNHEY and CDR2 is SVGAGI. CDR3 loop: CASSYSALQFQETQYF. The CDR3 nucleotides are TGTGCCAGCAGTTACAGCGCTCTGCAGTTCCAAGAGACCCAGTACTTC.

Comment on this clone: This same CDR3 is encoded by further DNA sequences in the sample. This chain links TRBV5-1 with TRBJ2-7; no reliable D call. V was clipped by 3 bases and J by 1 base, with 2 bases between them. Germline-derived CDR1 and CDR2 are SGHRS and YFSETQ. The CDR3 has 11 amino acids. CDR3 residues: CASSSSYEQYF. In DNA form, the CDR3 reads TGCGCCAGCAGCTCATCCTACGAGCAGTACTTC.

This clone appeared a few times. This sequence joins TRBV28 and TRBJ1-2; tentatively, D is TRBD1 (6 bases). The CDR3 extends over 12 amino acids. CDR1 is MDHEN, CDR2 SYDVKM, per germline. V was clipped by 5 bases and J by 5 bases, with 9 bases between them. CDR3 coding DNA: TGTGCCAGCAGTCTGGGACAATATGGCTACACCTTC. Its protein is CASSLGQYGYTF.

The rearrangement links TRBV11-2 to TRBJ1-3, with D uncertain. This CDR3 has 12 residues. Germline V lookup: CDR1 SGHAT, CDR2 FQNNGV. Trimming shortened V by 11 bases and J by 0 bases, and 8 bases separated the two germline ends. The CDR3 sequence is CAGGNSGNTIYF. The CDR3 DNA is TGTGCCGGAGGCAACTCTGGAAACACCATATATTTT.

This CDR3 reads CASSAVEVDQPQHF. CDR3 nucleotide sequence: TGTGCCAGCAGTGCCGTGGAGGTCGATCAGCCCCAGCATTTT. This chain uses TRBV25-1 with TRBJ1-5; unclear D gene. Germline V CDR1 and CDR2: MGHDK, SYGVNS. V was clipped by 4 bases and J by 5 bases, with 12 bases between them. The CDR3 runs to 14 residues.

This chain joins TRBV14 and TRBJ2-5; D possibly corresponds to TRBD2 (7 bases). V lost 5 bases, J lost 5 bases, and 15 bases lay in between. This CDR3 spans 14 amino acids. The germline CDR1 and CDR2 sequences are SGHDN and FVKESK. CDR3 amino acids: CASSTRGGRETQYF. CDR3 DNA: TGTGCCAGCAGCACCCGCGGGGGCAGGGAGACCCAGTACTTC.